These 30 T cell receptor beta chains share one sample of origin, sequenced in a study of T cell responses to AZD1222 COVID-19 vaccine. The data were produced by immunoSEQ multiplex PCR, yet TCRdb's version contains in-frame clones alone and is incomplete. Of around 180,000 clones listed, 90% to 95% are singletons. This material consisted of peripheral blood, taken on day 0 of AZD1222 vaccination. The receptors come from an adult in good health.

V is TRBV28 and J is TRBJ1-3; D gene ambiguous. V lost 8 bases to trimming and J lost 0 bases, with 14 bases between them. The CDR3 length is 15 residues. Germline CDR1 and CDR2: MDHEN and SYDVKM. The CDR3 nucleotides are TGTGCCAGCGGCCCGGGCCATCGCTCTGGAAACACCATATATTTT. Translating it yields CASGPGHRSGNTIYF.

This clone has a single count. The chain recombines TRBV5-1 with TRBJ2-5, with 8 bases identical to TRBD1. V gave up 4 bases and J gave up 2 bases; unmatched junction bases: 7. The CDR3 has 15 residues. From germline, CDR1 is SGHRS and CDR2 YFSETQ. CDR3 protein: CASSPLDRAQETQYF. CDR3 in DNA: TGCGCCAGCAGCCCTTTGGACAGGGCGCAAGAGACCCAGTACTTC.

This clone has only one observation. The chain carries TRBV12-3 or TRBV12-4 and TRBJ2-3; D gene uncertain. Trimming cost V 3 bases and J 6 bases, with 10 bases left between them. This CDR3 has 13 residues. The CDR3 DNA reads TGTGCCAGCAGTTTTTTGGGAACGGATACGCAGTATTTT. It codes for CASSFLGTDTQYF.

This clone was found once. The chain recombines TRBV9 with TRBJ1-1; D ambiguous. In germline, CDR1 is SGDLS, CDR2 YYNGEE. Trimming left V 0 bases short and J 0 bases short, with 6 bases between. This CDR3 spans 14 amino acids. In DNA form, the CDR3 reads TGTGCCAGCAGCGTAGGTGGGGTGAACACTGAAGCTTTCTTT. Its translation: CASSVGGVNTEAFF.

The chain joins TRBV5-1 to TRBJ1-2; possibly TRBD1 for D (5 bases). Per germline, CDR1 SGHRS and CDR2 YFSETQ. Deletions cut 9 bases from V and 5 bases from J, with 11 bases between. This CDR3 comprises 11 residues. The CDR3 DNA follows: TGCGCCATCCCGACAGCTTATGGCTACACCTTC. Protein sequence: CAIPTAYGYTF.

This clone showed up just once. V usage is TRBV7-9 and J usage is TRBJ1-4; no firm D call. Trimming removed 4 bases from V and 8 bases from J, with 23 bases in between. CDR3 size: 17 residues. Germline V gene data show CDR1 as SEHNR and CDR2 as FQNEAQ (reference sequence). Written as DNA, the CDR3 is TGTGCCAGCAGCTCCTCGGGCAATCCCGGTCAGAGGGAAAAACTGTTTTTT. Protein: CASSSSGNPGQREKLFF.

CDR3 nucleotides: TGTGCCAGTAGTATAATAAACCCTAAAACCTACGACAAGAACACTGAAGCTTTCTTT. Encoded protein: CASSIINPKTYDKNTEAFF. The J gene is TRBJ1-1, the V gene TRBV19, with D hard to call. V was trimmed by 2 bases and J by 1 base, leaving 23 bases between them. There are 19 residues in the CDR3. CDR1 and CDR2 from the germline V gene are LNHDA and SQIVND (reference sequence). The variable domain in full, completed from reference TRBV19 and TRBJ1-1, reads DGGITQSPKYLFRKEGQNVTLSCEQNLNHDAMYWYRQDPGQGLRLIYYSQIVNDFQKGDIAEGYSVSREKKESFPLTVTSAQKNPTAFYLCASSIINPKTYDKNTEAFFGQGTRLTVV.

The V gene is TRBV28, the J gene TRBJ1-2; the D gene is possibly TRBD1 (5 bases). Germline CDR1 reads MDHEN; CDR2 reads SYDVKM. The CDR3 runs 14 residues. V was pared by 5 bases and J by 1 base, with 11 bases between. The CDR3 here is CASSLGPYNYGYTF. The DNA of the CDR3 is TGTGCCAGCAGTCTGGGGCCCTATAACTATGGCTACACCTTC.

The gene calls are TRBV11-2 and TRBJ1-4; tentative D call: TRBD1 (5 bases). The CDR3 is 14 amino acids. V lost 5 bases, J lost 6 bases, and 13 bases lay in between. Germline values: CDR1 SGHAT, CDR2 FQNNGV. In DNA form, the CDR3 reads TGTGCCAGCAGCCTCGGAGTGGGGGATGAAAAACTGTTTTTT. It specifies CASSLGVGDEKLFF. The full variable domain, rest sourced from reference TRBV11-2 and TRBJ1-4, is EAGVAQSPRYKIIEKRQSVAFWCNPISGHATLYWYQQILGQGPKLLIQFQNNGVVDDSQLPKDRFSAERLKGVDSTLKIQPAKLEDSAVYLCASSLGVGDEKLFFGSGTQLSVL.

The chain recombines TRBV4-1 with TRBJ2-3; 9 nucleotides line up with TRBD2. CDR3 length: 16 residues. Germline CDR1 and CDR2: MGHRA and YSYEKL. Trimming at V came to 4 bases and at J to 2 bases, leaving 7 bases not matched to a gene. Written as DNA, the CDR3 is TGCGCCAGCAGCCCTTACTCTAGCGGGGTCACAGATACGCAGTATTTT. Translation: CASSPYSSGVTDTQYF.

The V gene is TRBV14, the J gene TRBJ1-2, with D possibly matching TRBD1 (6 bases). Deletions cut 8 bases from V and 0 bases from J, with 10 bases between. There are 13 residues in the CDR3. Germline V gene sequence: CDR1 SGHDN, CDR2 FVKESK. The DNA for the CDR3 is TGTGCCAGCTCCCGGGACACTAACTATGGCTACACCTTC. It is translated as CASSRDTNYGYTF.

The rearrangement uses TRBV5-1 and TRBJ2-7, with TRBD1 matching 8 bases. J was trimmed by 2 bases and V by 0 bases; bases with no gene match: 4. CDR1 and CDR2 (germline): SGHRS, YFSETQ. The CDR3 spans 15 residues. In DNA form, the CDR3 reads TGCGCCAGCAGCTTGGCCCCAGGGGGCCCCTACGAGCAGTACTTC. It codes for CASSLAPGGPYEQYF.

The chain has TRBV28 and TRBJ1-2, with a tentative D call TRBD1 (6 bases). Trimming removed 7 bases from V and 5 bases from J, with 17 bases in between. CDR1 and CDR2 from the germline V gene are MDHEN and SYDVKM. This CDR3 has 14 residues. CDR3: CASNSGHTSYGYTF. The CDR3 DNA is TGTGCCAGCAATTCGGGACACACTTCGTATGGCTACACCTTC.

Only one count was recorded for this clone. The J gene is TRBJ1-5, the V gene TRBV5-1; no definite D call. V was clipped by 0 bases and J by 4 bases, with 8 bases between them. Germline assignment: CDR1 SGHRS and CDR2 YFSETQ. The CDR3 extends over 14 amino acids. CDR3 residues: CASSLESGNQPQHF. The CDR3 DNA follows: TGCGCCAGCAGCTTGGAGAGTGGGAATCAGCCCCAGCATTTT.

The chain combines TRBV11-3 with TRBJ2-1; 9 bases agree with TRBD2. Trimming at V came to 5 bases and at J to 6 bases, leaving 5 bases not matched to a gene. Germline CDR1 reads SGHNT; CDR2 reads YENEEA. This CDR3 has 14 residues. The CDR3 sequence: CASSPAGLANEQFF. The CDR3 coding sequence is TGTGCCAGCAGCCCGGCGGGACTAGCCAATGAGCAGTTCTTC. The full variable domain, its missing parts supplied by reference TRBV11-3 and TRBJ2-1, is EAGVVQSPRYKIIEKKQPVAFWCNPISGHNTLYWYLQNLGQGPELLIRYENEEAVDDSQLPKDRFSAERLKGVDSTLKIQPAELGDSAVYLCASSPAGLANEQFFGPGTRLTVL.

J is TRBJ2-1 and V is TRBV28, with 10 bases lining up with TRBD2. The CDR3 is 16 residues long. Per germline, CDR1 MDHEN and CDR2 SYDVKM. J lost 4 bases, V lost 7 bases, and 10 bases had no gene match. The DNA for the CDR3 is TGTGCCAGCAATCCATTGACTAGCGGGCCTTACAATGAGCAGTTCTTC. Amino acids: CASNPLTSGPYNEQFF.

This chain uses TRBV10-3 with TRBJ1-1; D is ambiguous. V gave up 3 bases and J gave up 6 bases, with 11 bases separating them. The CDR3 contains 13 residues. Germline loops: CDR1 ENHRY, CDR2 SYGVKD. CDR3 sequence reads: CAISDHIRAEAFF. In DNA, the CDR3 is TGTGCCATCAGTGACCACATTAGGGCTGAAGCTTTCTTT.

This clone was counted a few times. The chain links TRBV27 to TRBJ2-1; tentatively, D is TRBD2 (6 bases). The germline gives CDR1 MNHEY, CDR2 SMNVEV (reference sequence). This CDR3 has 12 residues. Trimming shortened V by 3 bases and J by 7 bases, and 7 bases separated the two germline ends. The chain's CDR3 is CASSFGGNEQFF. In DNA form, the CDR3 reads TGTGCCAGCAGTTTTGGAGGGAATGAGCAGTTCTTC.

The chain has TRBV5-4 and TRBJ2-1; no reliable D call. This CDR3 contains 13 residues. Between the trimmed V and J ends, which lost 4 bases and 8 bases, there was a span of 13 bases. Germline CDR1 SGHNT, CDR2 YYREEE (reference sequence). DNA for the CDR3: TGTGCCAGCAGCCCCCGGATAGCCCATGAGCAGTTCTTC. It is translated as CASSPRIAHEQFF.

This chain connects TRBV2 to TRBJ1-2; TRBD1 aligns across 7 bases. This CDR3 has 12 amino acids. Trimming at V came to 10 bases and at J to 8 bases, leaving 10 bases not matched to a gene. The germline V gene has CDR1 SNHLY and CDR2 FYNNEI. The CDR3 DNA reads as TGTGCCATCACGACAGGGTCGGGGGGCTACACCTTC. Residues: CAITTGSGGYTF.

The rearrangement uses TRBV4-3 and TRBJ1-2, with TRBD1 as a possible D gene (5 bases). Germline lookup yields CDR1 LGHNA and CDR2 YSLEER. V shed 5 bases and J shed 8 bases, with 18 bases lying between them. The CDR3 is 14 residues long. CDR3 region: CASSTYGGTEGYTF. CDR3 coding DNA: TGCGCCAGCAGCACCTATGGGGGGACCGAGGGCTACACCTTC.

The V gene is TRBV7-2, the J gene TRBJ1-1; a weak D match, TRBD1 (6 bases). Germline values: CDR1 SGHTA, CDR2 FQGNSA. V gave up 6 bases and J gave up 8 bases, with 16 bases separating them. The CDR3 extends over 13 amino acids. CDR3 amino acids: CASRWGQREEAFF. CDR3 sequence (DNA): TGTGCCAGCAGATGGGGACAACGGGAGGAAGCTTTCTTT. Looking up the rest from reference TRBV7-2 and TRBJ1-1 gives the full variable domain: GAGVSQSPSNKVTEKGKDVELRCDPISGHTALYWYRQSLGQGLEFLIYFQGNSAPDKSGLPSDRFSAERTGGSVSTLTIQRTQQEDSAVYLCASRWGQREEAFFGQGTRLTVV.

The chain has TRBV7-6 and TRBJ1-1; D might be TRBD1 (6 bases). Trimming pared 3 bases from V and 0 bases from J, leaving 14 bases between. Germline CDR1 reads SGHVS; CDR2 reads FNYEAQ. The CDR3 runs 16 residues. CDR3 sequence: CASSLFPTGMNTEAFF. Written as DNA, the CDR3 is TGTGCCAGCAGCTTGTTCCCTACAGGGATGAACACTGAAGCTTTCTTT. The entire variable domain, with the rest obtained from reference TRBV7-6 and TRBJ1-1, is as follows: GAGVSQSPRYKVTKRGQDVALRCDPISGHVSLYWYRQALGQGPEFLTYFNYEAQQDKSGLPNDRFSAERPEGSISTLTIQRTEQRDSAMYRCASSLFPTGMNTEAFFGQGTRLTVV.

V and J are TRBV19 and TRBJ1-4; D is uncertain. The germline CDR1 and CDR2 sequences are LNHDA and SQIVND (reference sequence). V lost 5 bases and J 0 bases, leaving 10 bases between the germline ends. The CDR3 consists of 15 residues. The CDR3 nucleotides read TGTGCCAGTAGTCTGGACGGTGCAACTAATGAAAAACTGTTTTTT. Amino acids: CASSLDGATNEKLFF.

J is TRBJ2-2 and V is TRBV7-3, with 8 bases lining up with TRBD1. Germline-derived CDR1 and CDR2 are SGHTA and FQGTGA. The length of the CDR3 is 15 residues. Trimming removed 4 bases from V and 1 base from J; junction bases left unmatched: 2. CDR3 region: CASSSGTGNTGELFF. DNA for the CDR3: TGTGCCAGCAGCTCGGGGACAGGGAACACCGGGGAGCTGTTTTTT.

The chain combines TRBV28 with TRBJ2-7; 9 bases map to TRBD2. This CDR3 contains 15 residues. Germline V gene sequence: CDR1 MDHEN, CDR2 SYDVKM. V trimming: 2 bases; J trimming: 4 bases; junction bases outside the gene matches: 6. The CDR3 reads CASSLLSSGRYEQYF. The CDR3 DNA reads as TGTGCCAGCAGTTTACTTTCCAGCGGGAGGTACGAGCAGTACTTC.

The chain carries TRBV27 and TRBJ1-5, with TRBD1 identical over 10 bases. This CDR3 contains 14 residues. CDR1 and CDR2 (germline): MNHEY, SMNVEV (reference sequence). Unmatched junction bases numbered 8, after V lost 5 bases and J lost 10 bases. The CDR3 DNA is TGTGCCAGCAGTCCGGGACAGGGGTTTGTTCCCCAGCATTTT. Translation gives CASSPGQGFVPQHF.

The chain is built from TRBV30 and TRBJ1-6; no clear D. Trimming took 5 bases from V and 4 from J, leaving 9 bases between them. This CDR3 is built from 13 residues. Germline V lookup: CDR1 GTSNPN, CDR2 SVGIG (reference sequence). CDR3 DNA sequence: TGTGCCTGGGCAGGCATTTATAATTCACCCCTCCACTTT. Protein sequence: CAWAGIYNSPLHF.

The chain recombines TRBV6-5 with TRBJ1-1, with 7 bases matching TRBD1. The CDR3 runs 13 residues. Trimming at V came to 2 bases and at J to 4 bases, leaving 1 base not matched to a gene. The germline gives CDR1 MNHEY, CDR2 SVGAGI. The CDR3 sequence: CASSYGTVTEAFF. DNA for the CDR3: TGTGCCAGCAGTTACGGGACAGTCACTGAAGCTTTCTTT.

The V and J genes are TRBV5-1 and TRBJ2-3; the D is unclear. The V end lost 7 bases, the J end lost 6 bases, and 18 bases lay between the germline ends. The V gene's germline CDR1 is SGHRS and CDR2 YFSETQ. CDR3 length equals 14 residues. Here the CDR3 reads CASGPTSSGDTQYF. The CDR3 DNA follows: TGCGCCAGCGGTCCTACTTCTAGTGGGGATACGCAGTATTTT.